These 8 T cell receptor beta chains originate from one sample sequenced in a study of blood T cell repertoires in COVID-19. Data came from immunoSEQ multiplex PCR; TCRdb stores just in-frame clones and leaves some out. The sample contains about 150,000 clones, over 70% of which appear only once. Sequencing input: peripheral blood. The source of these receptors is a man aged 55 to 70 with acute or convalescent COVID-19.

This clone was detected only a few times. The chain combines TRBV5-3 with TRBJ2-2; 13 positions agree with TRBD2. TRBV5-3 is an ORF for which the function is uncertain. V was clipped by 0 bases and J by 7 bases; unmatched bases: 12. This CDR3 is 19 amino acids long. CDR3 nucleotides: TGTGCCAGAAGCTTGGCACTAGCGGGAGGGCCCCAGGGGGGCGGGGAGCTGTTTTTT. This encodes CARSLALAGGPQGGGELFF.

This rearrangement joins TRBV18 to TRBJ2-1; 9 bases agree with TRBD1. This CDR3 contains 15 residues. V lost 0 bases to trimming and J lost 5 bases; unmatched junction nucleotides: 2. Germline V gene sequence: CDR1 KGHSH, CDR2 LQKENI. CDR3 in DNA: TGTGCCAGCTCACCACCCGGGACAGGGCACAATGAGCAGTTCTTC. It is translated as CASSPPGTGHNEQFF.

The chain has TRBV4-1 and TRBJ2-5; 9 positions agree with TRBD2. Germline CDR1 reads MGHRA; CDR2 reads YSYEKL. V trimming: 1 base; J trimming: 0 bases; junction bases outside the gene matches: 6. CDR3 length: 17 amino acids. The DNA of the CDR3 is TGCGCCAGCAGCCAAGTTTCGAGCGGGGGGTACCAAGAGACCCAGTACTTC. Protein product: CASSQVSSGGYQETQYF.

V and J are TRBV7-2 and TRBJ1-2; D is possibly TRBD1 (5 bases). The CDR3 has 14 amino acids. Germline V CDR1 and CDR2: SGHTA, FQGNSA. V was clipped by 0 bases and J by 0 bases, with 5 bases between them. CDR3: CASSLARANYGYTF. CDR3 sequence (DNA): TGTGCCAGCAGCTTAGCCAGGGCTAACTATGGCTACACCTTC.

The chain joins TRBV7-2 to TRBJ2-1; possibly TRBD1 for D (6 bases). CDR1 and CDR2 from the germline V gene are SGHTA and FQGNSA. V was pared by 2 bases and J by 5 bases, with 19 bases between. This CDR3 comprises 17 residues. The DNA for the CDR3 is TGTGCCAGCAGCTTATTAATATGGCAGGGGCATGACAATGAGCAGTTCTTC. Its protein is CASSLLIWQGHDNEQFF.

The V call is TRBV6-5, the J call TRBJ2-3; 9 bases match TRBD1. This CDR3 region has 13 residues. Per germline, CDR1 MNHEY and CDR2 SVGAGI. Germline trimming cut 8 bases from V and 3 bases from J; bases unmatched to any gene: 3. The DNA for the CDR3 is TGTGCCAGCGGGGGGACAGGGACAGATACGCAGTATTTT. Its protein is CASGGTGTDTQYF.

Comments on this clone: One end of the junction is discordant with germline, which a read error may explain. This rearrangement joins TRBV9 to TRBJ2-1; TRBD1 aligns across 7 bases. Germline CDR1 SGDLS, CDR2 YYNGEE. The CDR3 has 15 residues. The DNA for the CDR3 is TGTGCCAGCAGCCCCCGACAGGGTGGTTACAATGAGCGGTTCTTC. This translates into CASSPRQGGYNERFF.

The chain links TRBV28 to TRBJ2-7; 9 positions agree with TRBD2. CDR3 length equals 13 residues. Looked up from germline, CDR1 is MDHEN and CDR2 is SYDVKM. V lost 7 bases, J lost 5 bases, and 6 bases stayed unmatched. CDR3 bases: TGTGCCAGCACTCTAGCGGGGTTCCACGAGCAGTACTTC. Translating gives CASTLAGFHEQYF.